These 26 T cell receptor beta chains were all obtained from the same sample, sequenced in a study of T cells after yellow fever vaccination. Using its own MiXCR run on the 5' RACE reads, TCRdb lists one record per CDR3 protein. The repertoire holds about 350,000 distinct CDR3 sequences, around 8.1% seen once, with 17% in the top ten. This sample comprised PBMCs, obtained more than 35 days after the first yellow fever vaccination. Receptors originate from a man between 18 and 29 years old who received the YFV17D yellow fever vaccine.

CDR3 bases: TGTGCCAGCACCTACAGTCCGGGCTACGAGCAGTACGTC. The encoded protein is CASTYSPGYEQYV. V is TRBV6-2 or TRBV6-3 and J is TRBJ2-7; D gene uncertain. The CDR3 runs 13 residues. Germline CDR1 is MNHEY and CDR2 is SVGEGT. V shed 7 bases and J shed 3 bases, with 13 bases lying between them.

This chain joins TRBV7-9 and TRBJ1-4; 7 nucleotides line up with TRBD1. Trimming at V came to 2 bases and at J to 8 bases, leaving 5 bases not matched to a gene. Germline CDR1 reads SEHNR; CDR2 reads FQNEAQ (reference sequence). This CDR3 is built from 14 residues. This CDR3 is CASSLTGDGEKLFF. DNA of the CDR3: TGTGCCAGCAGCTTAACAGGGGACGGCGAAAAACTGTTTTTT.

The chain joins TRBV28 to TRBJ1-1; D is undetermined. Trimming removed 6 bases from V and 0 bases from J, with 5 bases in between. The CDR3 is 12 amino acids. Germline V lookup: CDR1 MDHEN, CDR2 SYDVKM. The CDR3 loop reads CASRYMNTEAFF. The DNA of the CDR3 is TGTGCCAGCAGATACATGAACACTGAAGCTTTCTTT.

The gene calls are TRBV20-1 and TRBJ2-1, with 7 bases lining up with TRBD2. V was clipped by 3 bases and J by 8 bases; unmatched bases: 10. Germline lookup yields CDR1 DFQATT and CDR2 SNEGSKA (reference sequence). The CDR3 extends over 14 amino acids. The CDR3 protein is CSARTSWGGDEQFF. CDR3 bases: TGCAGTGCTAGGACTAGCTGGGGCGGAGATGAGCAGTTCTTC.

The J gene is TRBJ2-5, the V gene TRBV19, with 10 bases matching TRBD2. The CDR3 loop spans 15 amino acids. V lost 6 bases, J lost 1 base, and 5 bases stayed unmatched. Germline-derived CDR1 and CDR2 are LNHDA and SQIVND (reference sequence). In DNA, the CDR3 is TGTGCCAGTAGGGTAACTAGCGGGGCCCAAGAGACCCAGTACTTC. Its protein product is CASRVTSGAQETQYF.

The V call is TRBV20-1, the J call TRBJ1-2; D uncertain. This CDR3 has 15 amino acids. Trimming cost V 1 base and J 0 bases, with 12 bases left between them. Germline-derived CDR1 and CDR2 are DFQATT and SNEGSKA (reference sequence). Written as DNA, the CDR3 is TGCAGTGCTAGAGGAGCCCCCCCGACTAACTATGGCTACACCTTC. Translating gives CSARGAPPTNYGYTF.

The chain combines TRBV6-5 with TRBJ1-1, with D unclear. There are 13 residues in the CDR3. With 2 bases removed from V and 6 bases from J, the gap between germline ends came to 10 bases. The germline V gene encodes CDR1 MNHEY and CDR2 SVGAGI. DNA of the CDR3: TGTGCCAGCAGTTACAAGGGATTTGCTGAAGCTTTCTTT. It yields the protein CASSYKGFAEAFF.

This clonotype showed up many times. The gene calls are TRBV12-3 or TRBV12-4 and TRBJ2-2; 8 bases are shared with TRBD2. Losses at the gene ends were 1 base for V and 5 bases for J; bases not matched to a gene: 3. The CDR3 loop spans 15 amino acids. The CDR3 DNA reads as TGTGCCAGCAGTTTAGGGATAGCGGGGACCGGGGAGCTGTTTTTT. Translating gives CASSLGIAGTGELFF.

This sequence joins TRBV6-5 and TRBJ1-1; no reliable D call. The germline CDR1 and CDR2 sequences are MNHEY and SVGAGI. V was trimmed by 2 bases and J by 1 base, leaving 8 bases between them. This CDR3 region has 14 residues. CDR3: CASSYGRENTEAFF. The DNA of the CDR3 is TGTGCCAGCAGTTACGGACGGGAGAACACTGAAGCTTTCTTT.

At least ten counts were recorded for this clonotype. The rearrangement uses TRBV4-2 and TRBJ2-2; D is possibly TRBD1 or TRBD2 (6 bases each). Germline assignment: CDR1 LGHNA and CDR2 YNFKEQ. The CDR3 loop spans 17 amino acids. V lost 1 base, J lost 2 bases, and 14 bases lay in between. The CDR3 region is CASSQVGGGPNTGELFF. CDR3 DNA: TGTGCCAGCAGCCAAGTCGGAGGGGGGCCTAACACCGGGGAGCTGTTTTTT.

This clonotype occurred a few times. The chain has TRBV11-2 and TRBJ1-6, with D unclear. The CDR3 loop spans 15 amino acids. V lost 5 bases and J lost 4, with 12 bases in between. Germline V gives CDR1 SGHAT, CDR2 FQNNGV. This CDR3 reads CASSPLGEYNSPLHF. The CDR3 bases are TGTGCCAGCAGCCCCCTAGGAGAGTATAATTCACCCCTCCACTTT.

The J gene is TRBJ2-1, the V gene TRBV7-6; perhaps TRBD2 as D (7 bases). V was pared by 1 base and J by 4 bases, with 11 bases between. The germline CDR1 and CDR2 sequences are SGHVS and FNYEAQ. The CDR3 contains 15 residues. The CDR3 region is CASSLVGGLYNEQFF. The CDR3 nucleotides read TGTGCCAGCAGCTTAGTCGGGGGGCTATACAATGAGCAGTTCTTC.

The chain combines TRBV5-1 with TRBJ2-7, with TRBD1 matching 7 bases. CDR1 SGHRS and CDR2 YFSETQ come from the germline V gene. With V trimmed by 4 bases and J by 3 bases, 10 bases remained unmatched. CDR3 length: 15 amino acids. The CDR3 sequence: CASSQARDRYYEQYF. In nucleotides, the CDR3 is TGCGCCAGCAGCCAGGCCCGGGACAGATACTACGAGCAGTACTTC. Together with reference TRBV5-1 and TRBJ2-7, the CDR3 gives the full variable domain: KAGVTQTPRYLIKTRGQQVTLSCSPISGHRSVSWYQQTPGQGLQFLFEYFSETQRNKGNFPGRFSGRQFSNSRSEMNVSTLELGDSALYLCASSQARDRYYEQYFGPGTRLTVT.

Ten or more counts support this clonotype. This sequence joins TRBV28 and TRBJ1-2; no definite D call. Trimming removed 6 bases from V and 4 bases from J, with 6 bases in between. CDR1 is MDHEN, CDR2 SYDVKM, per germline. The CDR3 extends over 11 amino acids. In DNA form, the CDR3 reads TGTGCCAGCAGCACTAGCTATGGCTACACCTTC. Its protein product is CASSTSYGYTF.

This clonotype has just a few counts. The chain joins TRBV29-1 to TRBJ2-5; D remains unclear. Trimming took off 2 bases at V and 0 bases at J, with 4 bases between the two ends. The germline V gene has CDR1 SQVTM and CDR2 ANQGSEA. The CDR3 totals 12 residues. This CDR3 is CSVERNQETQYF. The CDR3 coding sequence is TGCAGCGTTGAAAGGAACCAAGAGACCCAGTACTTC.

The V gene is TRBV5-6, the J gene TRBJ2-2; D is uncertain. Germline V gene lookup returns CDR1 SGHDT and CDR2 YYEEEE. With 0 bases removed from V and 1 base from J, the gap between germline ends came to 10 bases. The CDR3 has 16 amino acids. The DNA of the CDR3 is TGTGCCAGCAGCTTGGCGTCACAAGGGAACACCGGGGAGCTGTTTTTT. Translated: CASSLASQGNTGELFF.

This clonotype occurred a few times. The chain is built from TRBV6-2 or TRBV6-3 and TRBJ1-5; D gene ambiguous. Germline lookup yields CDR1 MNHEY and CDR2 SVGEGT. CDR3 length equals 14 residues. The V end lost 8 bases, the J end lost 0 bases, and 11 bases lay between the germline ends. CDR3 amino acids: CASADRNSNQPQHF. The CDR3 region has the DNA TGTGCCAGCGCTGACCGGAATAGCAATCAGCCCCAGCATTTT.

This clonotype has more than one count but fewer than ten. The CDR3: CASSLGQWGPGELFF. The CDR3 DNA reads TGTGCCAGCAGCCTCGGCCAGTGGGGCCCCGGGGAGCTGTTTTTT. The chain has TRBV11-2 and TRBJ2-2, with D perhaps matching TRBD1 (5 bases). CDR3 length: 15 amino acids. V lost 5 bases and J lost 6, with 16 bases in between. Germline CDR1 is SGHAT and CDR2 is FQNNGV. The complete variable domain, with remaining parts taken from reference TRBV11-2 and TRBJ2-2, reads EAGVAQSPRYKIIEKRQSVAFWCNPISGHATLYWYQQILGQGPKLLIQFQNNGVVDDSQLPKDRFSAERLKGVDSTLKIQPAKLEDSAVYLCASSLGQWGPGELFFGEGSRLTVL.

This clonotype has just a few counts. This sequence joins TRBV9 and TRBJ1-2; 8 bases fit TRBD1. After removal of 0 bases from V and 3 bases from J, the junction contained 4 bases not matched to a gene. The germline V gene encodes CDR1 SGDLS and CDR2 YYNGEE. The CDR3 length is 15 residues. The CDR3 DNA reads TGTGCCAGCAGCGTAGCGGCAGGGGGCGACTATGGCTACACCTTC. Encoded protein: CASSVAAGGDYGYTF.

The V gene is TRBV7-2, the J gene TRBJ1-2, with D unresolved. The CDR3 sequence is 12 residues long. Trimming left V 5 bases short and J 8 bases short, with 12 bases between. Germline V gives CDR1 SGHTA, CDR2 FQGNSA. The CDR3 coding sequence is TGTGCCAGCAGCATAGATGGGTTCGGCTACACCTTC. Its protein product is CASSIDGFGYTF.

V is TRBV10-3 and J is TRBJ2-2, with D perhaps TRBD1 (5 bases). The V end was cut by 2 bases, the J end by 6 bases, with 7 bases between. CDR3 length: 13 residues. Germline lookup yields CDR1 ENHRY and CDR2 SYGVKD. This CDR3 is CAISELGPGELFF. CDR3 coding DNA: TGTGCCATCAGTGAGCTGGGGCCCGGGGAGCTGTTTTTT.

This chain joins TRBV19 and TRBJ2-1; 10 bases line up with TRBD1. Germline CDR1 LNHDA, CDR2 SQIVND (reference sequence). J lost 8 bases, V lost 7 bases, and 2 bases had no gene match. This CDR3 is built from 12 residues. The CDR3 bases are TGTGCCAGTACCGGGACAGGGGATGAGCAGTTCTTC. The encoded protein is CASTGTGDEQFF.

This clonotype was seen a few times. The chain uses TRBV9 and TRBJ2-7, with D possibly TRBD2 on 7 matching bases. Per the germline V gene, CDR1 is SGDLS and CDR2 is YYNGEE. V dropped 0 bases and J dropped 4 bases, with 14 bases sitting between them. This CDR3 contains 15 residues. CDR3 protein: CASSVGAGALYEQYF. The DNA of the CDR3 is TGTGCCAGCAGCGTAGGGGCGGGGGCGCTTTACGAGCAGTACTTC.

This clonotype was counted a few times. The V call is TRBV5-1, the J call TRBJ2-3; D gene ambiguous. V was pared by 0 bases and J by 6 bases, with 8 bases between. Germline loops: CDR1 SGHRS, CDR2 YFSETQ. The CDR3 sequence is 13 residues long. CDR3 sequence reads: CASSLDSLDTQYF. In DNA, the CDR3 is TGCGCCAGCAGCTTGGATTCTTTGGATACGCAGTATTTT.

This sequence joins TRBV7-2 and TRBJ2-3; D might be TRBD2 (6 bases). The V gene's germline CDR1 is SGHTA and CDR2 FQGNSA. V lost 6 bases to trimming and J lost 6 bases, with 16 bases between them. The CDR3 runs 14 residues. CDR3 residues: CASSRPRETDTQYF. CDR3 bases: TGTGCCAGCAGTCGCCCCCGGGAGACTGATACGCAGTATTTT.

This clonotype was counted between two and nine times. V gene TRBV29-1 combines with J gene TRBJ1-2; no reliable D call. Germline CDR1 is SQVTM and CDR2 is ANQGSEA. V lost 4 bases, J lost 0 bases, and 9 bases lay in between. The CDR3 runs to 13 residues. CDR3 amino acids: CSVAAIANYGYTF. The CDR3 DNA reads TGCAGCGTTGCTGCCATAGCTAACTATGGCTACACCTTC.